The rows below give T cell receptor beta chains drawn from one sample of a study of technical replicates of blood from a handful of donors. The assay was immunoSEQ multiplex PCR, and TCRdb's table has in-frame clones only and misses some. The sample records 95,000 or so clones, about 95% being singletons. Sequenced: T cells isolated from PBMCs. These TCRs come from a human donor in good health. The CDR3 runs from the conserved cysteine through the conserved F or W. Fields, in order: V gene, clone size, J gene, D gene, CDR3 DNA, CDR3 protein. A D gene is named only where the DNA matches it firmly. The size field is filled for only some rows; it gives once, few, many or a size class.

TRBV4-1	.	TRBJ1-1	.	TGCGCCAGCAGCCAAGGGGGGCGCCTTACTGAAGCTTTCTTT	CASSQGGRLTEAFF
TRBV28	.	TRBJ2-1	TRBD2	TGTGCCAGCAGTCCCGCCCAAATGGCGGGAGGGCCAGACAATGAGCAGTTCTTC	CASSPAQMAGGPDNEQFF
TRBV25-1	.	TRBJ2-2	.	TGTGCCAGCAGTGACGGTTTCAGCGCGAACACCGGGGAGCTGTTTTTT	CASSDGFSANTGELFF
TRBV19	.	TRBJ2-2	.	TGTGCCAGTGGCAAAGGGAGTGTTAACACCGGGGAGCTGTTTTTT	CASGKGSVNTGELFF
TRBV7-2	.	TRBJ2-1	TRBD2	TGTGCCAGCAAAAACCCACAAGAGGGCGGGAGGGCCAGTGAGCAGTTCTTC	CASKNPQEGGRASEQFF
TRBV7-9	.	TRBJ2-5	TRBD2	TGTGCCAGCAGCTTGCCTAGCGGGTGGAGGGGAGAGACCCAGTACTTC	CASSLPSGWRGETQYF
TRBV27	.	TRBJ2-7	.	TGTGCCAGCAGTTTAAACTCCCCTCTCAACGAGCAGTACTTC	CASSLNSPLNEQYF
TRBV5-6	.	TRBJ1-4	.	TGTGCCAGCAGCTGGGGCCAGGGGATAAGAACTAATGAAAAACTGTTTTTT	CASSWGQGIRTNEKLFF
TRBV2	.	TRBJ2-3	.	TGTGCCAGCAGGCCCTGGGACTTATCTAGCACAGATACGCAGTATTTT	CASRPWDLSSTDTQYF
TRBV4-2	.	TRBJ1-1	TRBD1	TGTGCCAGCAGCCCACAGGGGGTGAACACTGAAGCTTTCTTT	CASSPQGVNTEAFF
TRBV6-5	.	TRBJ1-6	.	TGTGCCAGCAGTTACTCGCAGGGAGGTAATTCACCCCTCCACTTT	CASSYSQGGNSPLHF
TRBV5-8	.	TRBJ1-1	TRBD1	TGTGCCAGCAGCTTGGGGGGCGACAGGGGGCGTCTTGGTTTCTTT	CASSLGGDRGRLGFF
TRBV6-1	.	TRBJ1-4	.	TGTGCCAGCAGCCCAGGGCGAACAAATGAAAAACTGTTTTTT	CASSPGRTNEKLFF
TRBV29-1	.	TRBJ1-1	.	TGCAGCGTTGGCCTAACAGGGTTCGCTGAAGCTTTCTTT	CSVGLTGFAEAFF
TRBV7-2	.	TRBJ2-5	.	TGTGCCAGCAGCTTTCGCTATAGAGAGACCCAGTACTTC	CASSFRYRETQYF
TRBV30	.	TRBJ1-3	TRBD1	TGTGCCTGGACCACGACAGGGTCAGGAAACACCATATATTTT	CAWTTTGSGNTIYF
TRBV27	once	TRBJ2-1	TRBD2	TGTGCCAGCAGTACCGGGACTAGGTTTTACAATGAGCAGTTCTTC	CASSTGTRFYNEQFF
TRBV7-9	.	TRBJ2-7	.	TGTGCCAGCAGCTTCAGCCAGTTAGGGGAAAACGAGCAGTACTTC	CASSFSQLGENEQYF
TRBV27	once	TRBJ2-7	.	TGTGCCAGCAGTTTATGGGCCCCGCTCTCCTACGAGCAGTACTTC	CASSLWAPLSYEQYF
TRBV30	.	TRBJ2-7	.	TGTGCCTGGAGTGTACAATCCCGCGAGCAGTACTTC	CAWSVQSREQYF
TRBV6-4	.	TRBJ2-1	.	TGTGCCAGCAGTGACGTCAACTCCTACAATGAGCAGTTCTTC	CASSDVNSYNEQFF
TRBV29-1	.	TRBJ2-1	TRBD2	TGCAGCGTTACCCCCCGAGGATCAAACCCCTCAAGCGGGAGGGCTAACTACAATGAGCAGTTCTTC	CSVTPRGSNPSSGRANYNEQFF
TRBV5-1	.	TRBJ1-1	TRBD1	TGCGCCAGCAGCCGTGGGACAGGGGGCACTGAAGCTTTCTTT	CASSRGTGGTEAFF
TRBV6-1	.	TRBJ2-4	TRBD2	TGTGCCAGCAGTGAAAGCGGGGGGGCCAAAAACATTCAGTACTTC	CASSESGGAKNIQYF
TRBV4-1	.	TRBJ1-1	.	TGCGCCAGCAGCCAAGCGAACAACCAAAACACTGAAGCTTTCTTT	CASSQANNQNTEAFF
TRBV9	once	TRBJ2-3	.	TGTGCCAGCAGCGTAGGTAGGGGCGGGGCAGATACGCAGTATTTT	CASSVGRGGADTQYF
TRBV4-2	.	TRBJ2-1	TRBD1	TGTGCCAGCAGCCAAGACCAGACAGGGGACTTCTCCTACAATGAGCAGTTCTTC	CASSQDQTGDFSYNEQFF
TRBV7-9	.	TRBJ2-4	TRBD1	TGTGCCAGCAGCTTTGACTCACAGGGGGAAAACATTCAGTACTTC	CASSFDSQGENIQYF
TRBV5-4	.	TRBJ2-1	.	TGTGCCAGCAGCTTGGGGGGTAGCGGAGGTCCCTACAATGAGCAGTTCTTC	CASSLGGSGGPYNEQFF
TRBV4-1	.	TRBJ2-7	.	TGCGCCAGCAGCCCCCGGACAGCCTACGAGCAGTACTTC	CASSPRTAYEQYF
TRBV11-2	.	TRBJ2-7	.	TGTGCCAGCAGCTTAGATTGGGCCGCAACCTACGAGCAGTACTTC	CASSLDWAATYEQYF
TRBV4-3	.	TRBJ2-4	TRBD2	TGCGCCAGCAGCCAACTAGCGGGAGGGCCCAACATTCAGTACTTC	CASSQLAGGPNIQYF
TRBV25-1	.	TRBJ2-3	TRBD2	TGTGCCAGCGCATACCCGGGACTAGCGGGAGGGCCGAATACGCAGTATTTT	CASAYPGLAGGPNTQYF